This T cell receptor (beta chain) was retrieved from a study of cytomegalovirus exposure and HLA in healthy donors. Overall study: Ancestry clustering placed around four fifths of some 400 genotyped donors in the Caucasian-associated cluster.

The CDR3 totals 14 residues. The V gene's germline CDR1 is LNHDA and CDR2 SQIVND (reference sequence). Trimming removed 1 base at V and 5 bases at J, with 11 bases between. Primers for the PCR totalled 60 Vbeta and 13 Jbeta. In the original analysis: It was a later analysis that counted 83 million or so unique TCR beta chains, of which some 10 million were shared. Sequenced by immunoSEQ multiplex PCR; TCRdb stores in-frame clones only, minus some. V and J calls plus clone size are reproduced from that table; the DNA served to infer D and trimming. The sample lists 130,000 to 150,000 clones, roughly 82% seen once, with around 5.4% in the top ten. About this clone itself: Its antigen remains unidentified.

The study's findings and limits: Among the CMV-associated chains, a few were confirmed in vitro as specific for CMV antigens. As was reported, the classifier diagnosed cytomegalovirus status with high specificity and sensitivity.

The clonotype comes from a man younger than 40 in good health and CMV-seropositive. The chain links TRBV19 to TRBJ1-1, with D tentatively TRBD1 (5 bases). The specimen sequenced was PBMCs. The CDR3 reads CASSIGGRGTEAFF. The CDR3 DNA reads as TGTGCCAGTAGTATAGGGGGAAGGGGAACTGAAGCTTTCTTT.